This T cell receptor beta chain was documented in a study of blood T cell repertoires in COVID-19. Study in general: The study drew acute and convalescent COVID-19 samples from the United States, Italy and Spain. Nucleic acid was either cDNA or gDNA, and it came from T cells, B-cell-depleted T cells, or PBMCs.

In the original processing: Amplifying reference gene primers gave estimates of nucleated cell counts. Profiling relied on immunoSEQ multiplex PCR, and the TCRdb table lists in-frame clones only, not all of them. That table gives V, J and clone size, and the DNA gave D and trimming. Of tens of thousands of clones listed, 85% were seen once; the top ten hold 4.5% to 5.5%. The CDR3 contains 15 residues. Germline V lookup: CDR1 SGHTA, CDR2 FQGNSA. J was trimmed by 10 bases and V by 4 bases; bases with no gene match: 8. This clonotype originated in an elderly man with acute or convalescent COVID-19. Sequenced material: peripheral blood. The genes are TRBV7-2 and TRBJ1-6, with TRBD1 matching over 9 bases. CDR3: CASSSGQGRFSPLHF. CDR3 nucleotides: TGTGCCAGCAGCTCCGGACAGGGGAGATTCTCACCCCTCCACTTT.